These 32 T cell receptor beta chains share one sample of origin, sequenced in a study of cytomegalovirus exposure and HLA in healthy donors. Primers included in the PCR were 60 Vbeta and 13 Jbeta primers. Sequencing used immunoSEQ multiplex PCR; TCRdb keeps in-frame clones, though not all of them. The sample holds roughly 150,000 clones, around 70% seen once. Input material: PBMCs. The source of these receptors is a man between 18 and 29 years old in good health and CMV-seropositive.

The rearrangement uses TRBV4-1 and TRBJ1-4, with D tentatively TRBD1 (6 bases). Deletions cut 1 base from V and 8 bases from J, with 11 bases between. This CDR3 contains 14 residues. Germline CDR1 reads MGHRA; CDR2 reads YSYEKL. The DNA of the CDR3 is TGCGCCAGCAGCCAAGTACAGGGACGAGAAAAACTGTTTTTT. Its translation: CASSQVQGREKLFF.

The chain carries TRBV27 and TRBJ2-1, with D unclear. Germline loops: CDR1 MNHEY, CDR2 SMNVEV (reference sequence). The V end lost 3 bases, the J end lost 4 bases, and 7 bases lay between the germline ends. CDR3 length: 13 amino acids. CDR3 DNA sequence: TGTGCCAGCAGTTTCGACTGGTACAATGAGCAGTTCTTC. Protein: CASSFDWYNEQFF.

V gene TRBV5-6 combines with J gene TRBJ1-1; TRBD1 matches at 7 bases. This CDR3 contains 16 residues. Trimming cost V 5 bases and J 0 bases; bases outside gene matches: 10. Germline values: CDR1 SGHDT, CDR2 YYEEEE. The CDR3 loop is CASSSGDRFMNTEAFF. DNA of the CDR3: TGTGCCAGCAGTTCAGGGGACAGATTTATGAACACTGAAGCTTTCTTT. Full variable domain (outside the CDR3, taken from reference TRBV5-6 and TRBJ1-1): DAGVTQSPTHLIKTRGQQVTLRCSPKSGHDTVSWYQQALGQGPQFIFQYYEEEERQRGNFPDRFSGHQFPNYSSELNVNALLLGDSALYLCASSSGDRFMNTEAFFGQGTRLTVV.

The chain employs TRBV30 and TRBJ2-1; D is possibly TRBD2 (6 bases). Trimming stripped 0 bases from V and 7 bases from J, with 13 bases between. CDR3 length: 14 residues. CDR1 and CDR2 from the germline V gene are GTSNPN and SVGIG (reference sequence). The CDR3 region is CAWSVLIRGNEQFF. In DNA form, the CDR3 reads TGTGCCTGGAGTGTACTTATCCGGGGGAATGAGCAGTTCTTC.

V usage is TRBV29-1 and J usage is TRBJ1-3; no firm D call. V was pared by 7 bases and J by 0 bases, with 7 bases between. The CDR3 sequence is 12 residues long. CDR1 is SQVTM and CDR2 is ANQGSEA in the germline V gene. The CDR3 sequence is CSGHTSGNTIYF. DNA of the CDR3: TGCAGCGGCCACACCTCTGGAAACACCATATATTTT.

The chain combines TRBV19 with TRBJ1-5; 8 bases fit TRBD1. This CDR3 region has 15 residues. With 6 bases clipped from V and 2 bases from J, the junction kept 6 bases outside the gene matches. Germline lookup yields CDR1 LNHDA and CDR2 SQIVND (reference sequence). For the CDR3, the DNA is TGTGCCAGTAGCCCACCGGGACAGGGCAATCAGCCCCAGCATTTT. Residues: CASSPPGQGNQPQHF.

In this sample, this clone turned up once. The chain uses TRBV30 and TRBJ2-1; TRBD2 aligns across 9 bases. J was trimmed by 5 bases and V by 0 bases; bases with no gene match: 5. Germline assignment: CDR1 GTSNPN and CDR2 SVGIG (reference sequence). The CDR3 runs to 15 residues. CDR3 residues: CAWSVWLAGDNEQFF. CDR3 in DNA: TGTGCCTGGAGTGTTTGGTTAGCGGGAGACAATGAGCAGTTCTTC.

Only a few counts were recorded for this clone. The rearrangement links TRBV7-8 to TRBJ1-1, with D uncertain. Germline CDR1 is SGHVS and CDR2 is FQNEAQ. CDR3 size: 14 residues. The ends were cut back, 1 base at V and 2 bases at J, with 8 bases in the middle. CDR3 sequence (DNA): TGTGCCAGCAGCTTAGGGACGGGAAACACTGAAGCTTTCTTT. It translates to CASSLGTGNTEAFF.

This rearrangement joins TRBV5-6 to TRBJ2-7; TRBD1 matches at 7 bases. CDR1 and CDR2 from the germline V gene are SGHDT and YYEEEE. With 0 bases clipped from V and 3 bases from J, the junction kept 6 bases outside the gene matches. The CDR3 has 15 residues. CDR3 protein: CASSLGQGVGYEQYV. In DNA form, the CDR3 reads TGTGCCAGCAGCTTGGGTCAGGGGGTGGGCTACGAGCAGTACGTC.

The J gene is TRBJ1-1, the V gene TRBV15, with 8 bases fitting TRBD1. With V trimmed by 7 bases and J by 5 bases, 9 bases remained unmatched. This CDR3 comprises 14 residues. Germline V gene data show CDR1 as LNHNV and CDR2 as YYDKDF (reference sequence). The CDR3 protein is CATTPDRAGTEAFF. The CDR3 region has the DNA TGTGCCACCACCCCGGACAGGGCGGGGACTGAAGCTTTCTTT.

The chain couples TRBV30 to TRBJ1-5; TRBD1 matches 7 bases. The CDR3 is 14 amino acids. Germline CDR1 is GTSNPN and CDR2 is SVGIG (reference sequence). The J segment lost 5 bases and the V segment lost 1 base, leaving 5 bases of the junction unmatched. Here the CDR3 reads CAWSAGQNYQPQHF. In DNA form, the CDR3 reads TGTGCCTGGAGTGCGGGACAGAATTATCAGCCCCAGCATTTT.

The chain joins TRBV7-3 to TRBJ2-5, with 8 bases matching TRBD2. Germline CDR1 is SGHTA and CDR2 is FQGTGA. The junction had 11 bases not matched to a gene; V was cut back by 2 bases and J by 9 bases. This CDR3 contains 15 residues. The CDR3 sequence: CASSLGLAGLASQYF. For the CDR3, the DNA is TGTGCCAGCAGCTTAGGTTTAGCGGGACTGGCGTCCCAGTACTTC.

The CDR3 reads CASSFSAGVPEQFF. CDR3 bases: TGTGCCAGCAGCTTCTCTGCGGGAGTACCTGAGCAGTTCTTC. The genes are TRBV7-9 and TRBJ2-1; 7 positions match TRBD2. J gave up 9 bases and V 3 bases, and 8 bases lay outside the gene matches. The CDR3 consists of 14 residues. Germline CDR1 and CDR2: SEHNR and FQNEAQ (reference sequence).

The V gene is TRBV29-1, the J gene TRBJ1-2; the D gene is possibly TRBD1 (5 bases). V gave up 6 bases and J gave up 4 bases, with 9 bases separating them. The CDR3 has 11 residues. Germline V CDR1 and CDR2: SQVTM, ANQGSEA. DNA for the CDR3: TGCAGCGTCTACGGGGGCTATGGCTACACCTTC. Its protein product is CSVYGGYGYTF.

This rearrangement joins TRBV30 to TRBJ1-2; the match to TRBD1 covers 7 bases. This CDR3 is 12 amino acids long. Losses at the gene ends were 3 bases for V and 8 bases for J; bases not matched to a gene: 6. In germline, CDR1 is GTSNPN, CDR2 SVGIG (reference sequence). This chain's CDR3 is CAWSPRQGGYTF. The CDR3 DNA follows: TGTGCCTGGAGCCCCCGACAGGGCGGCTACACCTTC.

Here the CDR3 reads CASRQGADTGELFF. Here the CDR3 DNA reads TGTGCCAGCAGACAGGGGGCTGACACCGGGGAGCTGTTTTTT. V and J are TRBV25-1 and TRBJ2-2; 9 bases agree with TRBD1. The V segment lost 6 bases and the J segment 3 bases; nucleotides outside the gene matches: 2. CDR3 size: 14 residues. Looked up from germline, CDR1 is MGHDK and CDR2 is SYGVNS.

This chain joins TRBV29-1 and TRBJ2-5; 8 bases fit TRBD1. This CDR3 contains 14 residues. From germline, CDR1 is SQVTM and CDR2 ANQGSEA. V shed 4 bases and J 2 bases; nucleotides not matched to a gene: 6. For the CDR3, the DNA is TGCAGCGTTGTAGTACAGGGGGATCAAGAGACCCAGTACTTC. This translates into CSVVVQGDQETQYF. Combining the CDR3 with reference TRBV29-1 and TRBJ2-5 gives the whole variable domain SAVISQKPSRDICQRGTSLTIQCQVDSQVTMMFWYRQQPGQSLTLIATANQGSEATYESGFVIDKFPISRPNLTFSTLTVSNMSPEDSSIYLCSVVVQGDQETQYFGPGTRLLVL.

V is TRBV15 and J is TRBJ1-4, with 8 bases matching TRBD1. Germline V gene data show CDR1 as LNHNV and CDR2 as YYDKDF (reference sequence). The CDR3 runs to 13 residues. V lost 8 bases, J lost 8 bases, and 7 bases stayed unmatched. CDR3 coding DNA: TGTGCCACCCGGCACAGGGGGGAGGAAAAACTGTTTTTT. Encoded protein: CATRHRGEEKLFF.

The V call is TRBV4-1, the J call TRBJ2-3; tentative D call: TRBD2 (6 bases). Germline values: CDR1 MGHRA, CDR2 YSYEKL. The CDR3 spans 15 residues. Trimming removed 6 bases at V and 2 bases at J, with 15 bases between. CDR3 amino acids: CASRAAGKNTDTQYF. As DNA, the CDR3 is TGCGCCAGCAGGGCAGCGGGCAAGAACACAGATACGCAGTATTTT.

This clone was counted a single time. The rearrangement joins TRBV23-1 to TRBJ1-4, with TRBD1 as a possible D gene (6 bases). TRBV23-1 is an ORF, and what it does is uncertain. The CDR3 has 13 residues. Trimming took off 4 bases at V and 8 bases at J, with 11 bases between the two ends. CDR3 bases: TGCGCCAGCAGTCCAATGGGGACAGAAAAACTGTTTTTT. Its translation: CASSPMGTEKLFF.

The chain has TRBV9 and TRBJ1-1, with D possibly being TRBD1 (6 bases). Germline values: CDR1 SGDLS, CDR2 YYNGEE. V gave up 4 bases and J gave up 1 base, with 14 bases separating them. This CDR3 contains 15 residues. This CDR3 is CASSPLGQTNTEAFF. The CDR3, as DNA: TGTGCCAGCAGCCCACTAGGACAGACGAACACTGAAGCTTTCTTT.

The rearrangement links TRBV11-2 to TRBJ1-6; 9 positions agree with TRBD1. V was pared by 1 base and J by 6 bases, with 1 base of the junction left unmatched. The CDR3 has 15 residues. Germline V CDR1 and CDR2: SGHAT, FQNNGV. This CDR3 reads CASSLVDRGNSPLHF. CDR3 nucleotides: TGTGCCAGCAGCTTAGTGGACAGGGGTAATTCACCCCTCCACTTT.

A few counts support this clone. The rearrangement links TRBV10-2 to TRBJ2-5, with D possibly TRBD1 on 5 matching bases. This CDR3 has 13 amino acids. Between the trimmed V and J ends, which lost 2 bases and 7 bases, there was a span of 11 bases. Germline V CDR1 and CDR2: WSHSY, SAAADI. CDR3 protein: CASSEGAGATQYF. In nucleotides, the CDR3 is TGCGCCAGCAGTGAGGGGGCTGGAGCGACCCAGTACTTC.

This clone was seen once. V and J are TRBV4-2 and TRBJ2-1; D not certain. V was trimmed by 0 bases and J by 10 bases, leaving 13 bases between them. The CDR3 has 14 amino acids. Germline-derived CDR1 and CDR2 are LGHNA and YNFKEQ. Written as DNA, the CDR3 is TGTGCCAGCAGCCAAGATCGTGGCCCCTGGGAGCAGTTCTTC. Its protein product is CASSQDRGPWEQFF.

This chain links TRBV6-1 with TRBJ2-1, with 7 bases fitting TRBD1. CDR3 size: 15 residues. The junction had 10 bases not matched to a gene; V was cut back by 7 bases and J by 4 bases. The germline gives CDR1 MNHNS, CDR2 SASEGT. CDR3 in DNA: TGTGCCAGCACCGAGGGACAGCACTCGTACAATGAGCAGTTCTTC. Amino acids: CASTEGQHSYNEQFF.

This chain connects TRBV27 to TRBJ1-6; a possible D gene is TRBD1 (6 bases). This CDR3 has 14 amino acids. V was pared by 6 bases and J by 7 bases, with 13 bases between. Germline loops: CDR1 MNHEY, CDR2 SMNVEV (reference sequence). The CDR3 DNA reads TGTGCCAGCAGATCACACAGGGCAAATTCACCCCTCCACTTT. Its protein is CASRSHRANSPLHF.

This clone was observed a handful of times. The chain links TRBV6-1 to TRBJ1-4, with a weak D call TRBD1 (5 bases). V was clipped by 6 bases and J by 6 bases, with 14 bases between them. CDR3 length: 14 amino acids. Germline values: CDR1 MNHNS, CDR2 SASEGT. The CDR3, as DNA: TGTGCCAGCAGCATCGGGGGAGTAGATGAAAAACTGTTTTTT. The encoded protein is CASSIGGVDEKLFF.

CDR3 sequence: CASSQQGLRGYTF. CDR3 DNA sequence: TGTGCCAGCAGTCAACAGGGGTTGAGGGGCTACACCTTC. The chain recombines TRBV6-5 with TRBJ1-2; 7 bases agree with TRBD1. The CDR3 contains 13 residues. The J segment lost 8 bases and the V segment lost 5 bases, leaving 8 bases of the junction unmatched. Germline values: CDR1 MNHEY, CDR2 SVGAGI.

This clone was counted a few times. As DNA, the CDR3 is TGTGCCAGCAGCTTAGGGGCGGGGGACCTATTAAGCACAGATACGCAGTATTTT. Translated: CASSLGAGDLLSTDTQYF. V gene TRBV7-2 combines with J gene TRBJ2-3, with 7 bases lining up with TRBD2. CDR1 SGHTA and CDR2 FQGNSA come from the germline V gene. This CDR3 is built from 18 residues. V lost 1 base to trimming and J lost 0 bases; unmatched junction nucleotides: 10.

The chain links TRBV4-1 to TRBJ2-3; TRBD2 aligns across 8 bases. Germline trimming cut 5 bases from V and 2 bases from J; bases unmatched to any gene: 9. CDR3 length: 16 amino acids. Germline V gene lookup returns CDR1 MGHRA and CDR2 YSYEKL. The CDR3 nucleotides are TGCGCCAGCAGCTCACTTGAGCGGGGGTACACAGATACGCAGTATTTT. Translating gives CASSSLERGYTDTQYF.

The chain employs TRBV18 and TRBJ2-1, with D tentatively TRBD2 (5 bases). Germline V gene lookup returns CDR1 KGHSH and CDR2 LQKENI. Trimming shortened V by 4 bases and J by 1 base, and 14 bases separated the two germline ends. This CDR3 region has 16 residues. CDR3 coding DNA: TGTGCCAGCTCACGGGTCGAGCGGAGTTCCTACAATGAGCAGTTCTTC. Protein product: CASSRVERSSYNEQFF.

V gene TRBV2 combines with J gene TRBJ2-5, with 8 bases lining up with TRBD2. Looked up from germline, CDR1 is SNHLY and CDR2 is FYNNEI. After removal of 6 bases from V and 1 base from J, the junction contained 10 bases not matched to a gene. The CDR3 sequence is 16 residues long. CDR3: CASRNGAGGPQETQYF. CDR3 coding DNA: TGTGCCAGCAGAAACGGGGCGGGAGGACCCCAAGAGACCCAGTACTTC.